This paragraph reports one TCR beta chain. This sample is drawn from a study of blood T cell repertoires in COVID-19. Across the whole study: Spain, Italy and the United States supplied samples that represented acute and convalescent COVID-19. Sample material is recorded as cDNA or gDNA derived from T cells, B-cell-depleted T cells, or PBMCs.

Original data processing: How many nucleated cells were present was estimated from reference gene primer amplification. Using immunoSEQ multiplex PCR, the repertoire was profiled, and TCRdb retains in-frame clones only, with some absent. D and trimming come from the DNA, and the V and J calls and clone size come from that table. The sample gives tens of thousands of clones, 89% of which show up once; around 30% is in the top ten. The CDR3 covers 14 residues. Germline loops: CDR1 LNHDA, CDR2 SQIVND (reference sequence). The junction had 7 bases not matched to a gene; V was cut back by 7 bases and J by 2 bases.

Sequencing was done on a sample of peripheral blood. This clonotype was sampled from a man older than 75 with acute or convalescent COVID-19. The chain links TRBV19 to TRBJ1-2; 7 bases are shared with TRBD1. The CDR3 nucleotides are TGTGCCAGTACTAATCAGGGGGTGAACTATGGCTACACCTTC. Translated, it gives CASTNQGVNYGYTF.